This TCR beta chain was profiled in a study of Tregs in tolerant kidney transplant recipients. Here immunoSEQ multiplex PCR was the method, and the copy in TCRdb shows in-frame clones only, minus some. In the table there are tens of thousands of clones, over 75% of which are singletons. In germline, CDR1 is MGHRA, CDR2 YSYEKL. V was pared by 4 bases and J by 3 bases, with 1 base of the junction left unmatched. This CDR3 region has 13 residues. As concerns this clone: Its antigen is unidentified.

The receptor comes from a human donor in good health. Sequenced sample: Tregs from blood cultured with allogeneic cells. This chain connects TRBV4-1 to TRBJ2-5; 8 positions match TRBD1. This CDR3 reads CASSPDREETQYF. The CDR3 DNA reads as TGCGCCAGCAGCCCGGACAGGGAAGAGACCCAGTACTTC.